Listed below are T cell receptor beta chains from one sample, sequenced in a study of T cells in Graves' hyperthyroidism and ophthalmopathy. TCRdb used MiXCR to reprocess the multiplex PCR reads, holding one entry per CDR3 protein. The sample has about 480,000 distinct CDR3 sequences; around a quarter are singletons. The sample comprised blood. These receptors originate from a woman in her thirties with Graves' ophthalmopathy. Each CDR3 is given with its conserved first and last residue. The D gene is left open where the match is weak. A clone size is listed for some rows: how often the clone was seen (once, few, many), or a class if it is expanded.

d_gene	j_gene	abundance	v_gene	CDR3nt	CDR3aa
TRBD2	TRBJ2-7	many	TRBV6-5	TGTGCCAGCAGTTACTCGGGGGGGTACTACGAGCAGTACTTC	CASSYSGGYYEQYF
-	TRBJ1-1	-	TRBV19	TGTGCCAGTACCTGGGAGGAGGGAATGAACACTGAAGCTTTCTTT	CASTWEEGMNTEAFF
-	TRBJ2-1	-	TRBV4-1	TGCGCCAGCATGAGCGGAACCTCGAATGAGCAGTTCTTC	CASMSGTSNEQFF
-	TRBJ1-2	many	TRBV12-3/TRBV12-4	TGTGCCAGCAGTTTCAGGCAATATGGCTACACCTTC	CASSFRQYGYTF
-	TRBJ2-5	few	TRBV7-2	TGTGCCAGCAGAGTGGGAGAGACCCGGTACTTC	CASRVGETRYF
TRBD2	TRBJ2-2	many	TRBV6-5	TGTGCCAGCAGTTATAGCGGGGGGCGTGACACCGGGGAGCTGTTTTTT	CASSYSGGRDTGELFF
TRBD1	TRBJ1-6	-	TRBV28	TGTGCCAGCAGCCCGGGACAGGTCCGGACACCCCTCCACTTT	CASSPGQVRTPLHF
TRBD1	TRBJ2-7	many	TRBV27	TGTGCCAGCGGCCGCCTTTTACAGGGGGCCTTGACCTACGAGCAGTACTTC	CASGRLLQGALTYEQYF
-	TRBJ1-2	many	TRBV9	TGTGCCAGCAGCCCTGGATGGGCCTATGGCTACACCTTC	CASSPGWAYGYTF
TRBD1	TRBJ1-1	many	TRBV5-1	TGCGCCAGCAGCTCAGGACAGGGCCTCACTGAAGCTTTCTTT	CASSSGQGLTEAFF
-	TRBJ1-2	-	TRBV6-1	TGTGCCAGCAAACCCGACAGTAACTATGGCTACACCTTC	CASKPDSNYGYTF
-	TRBJ1-1	-	TRBV6-1	TGTGCCAGCAGTGTCTACTACGGAGATATGAACACTGAAGCTTTCTTT	CASSVYYGDMNTEAFF